These 22 T cell receptor beta chains share one sample of origin, sequenced in a study of identical twins. MiXCR, run by TCRdb on the 5' RACE reads, gives a single entry per CDR3 protein. The table shows about 1.7 million distinct CDR3 sequences, with about 32% occurring only once. The sequenced sample consisted of cord blood. The receptors were gathered from a newborn girl in good health.

This clonotype was detected once. The rearrangement links TRBV28 to TRBJ2-2; D is possibly TRBD2 (5 bases). This CDR3 is 15 amino acids long. Germline values: CDR1 MDHEN, CDR2 SYDVKM. Trimming left V 5 bases short and J 5 bases short, with 15 bases between. CDR3 residues: CASSPHGPGTGELFF. Here the CDR3 DNA reads TGTGCCAGCAGTCCCCACGGTCCGGGGACCGGGGAGCTGTTTTTT. Complete variable domain (other parts from reference TRBV28 and TRBJ2-2): DVKVTQSSRYLVKRTGEKVFLECVQDMDHENMFWYRQDPGLGLRLIYFSYDVKMKEKGDIPEGYSVSREKKERFSLILESASTNQTSMYLCASSPHGPGTGELFFGEGSRLTVL.

This clonotype was picked up a small number of times. This sequence joins TRBV5-4 and TRBJ1-4, with a tentative D call TRBD1 (5 bases). The CDR3 has 13 amino acids. Trimming pared 4 bases from V and 3 bases from J, leaving 7 bases between. In germline, CDR1 is SGHNT, CDR2 YYREEE (reference sequence). CDR3 in DNA: TGTGCCAGCAGCGCGGGGCCTAATGAAAAACTGTTTTTT. It codes for CASSAGPNEKLFF.

This chain joins TRBV2 and TRBJ2-7; D remains unclear. V lost 6 bases and J lost 2, with 17 bases in between. The CDR3 is made up of 15 amino acids. The germline V gene has CDR1 SNHLY and CDR2 FYNNEI. CDR3 sequence (DNA): TGTGCCAGCAGGGACCCGAGACATCCGACCTACGAGCAGTACTTC. Protein product: CASRDPRHPTYEQYF.

The CDR3 nucleotides read TGTGCCAGCAGTGAGGGTCGTGGACTAGCCTCCTCCTACAATGAGCAGTTCTTC. It translates to CASSEGRGLASSYNEQFF. The chain combines TRBV2 with TRBJ2-1; 8 bases align to TRBD2. The CDR3 has 18 amino acids. The germline V gene has CDR1 SNHLY and CDR2 FYNNEI. V lost 3 bases and J lost 0; bases outside the gene matches: 10.

This clonotype was observed a few times. The chain couples TRBV11-1 to TRBJ2-3, with a possible D match to TRBD2 (5 bases). Germline V gene data show CDR1 as SGHAT and CDR2 as FQDESV (reference sequence). Trimming removed 5 bases from V and 2 bases from J, with 17 bases in between. CDR3 length equals 16 residues. The CDR3 DNA follows: TGTGCCAGCAGCGCCTACCCGAGCGGCATCACAGATACGCAGTATTTT. Translation: CASSAYPSGITDTQYF. Together with reference TRBV11-1 and TRBJ2-3, the CDR3 gives the full variable domain: EAEVAQSPRYKITEKSQAVAFWCDPISGHATLYWYRQILGQGPELLVQFQDESVVDDSQLPKDRFSAERLKGVDSTLKIQPAELGDSAMYLCASSAYPSGITDTQYFGPGTRLTVL.

This clonotype was found a few times. The J gene is TRBJ2-1, the V gene TRBV12-3 or TRBV12-4; 13 bases map to TRBD2. Losses at the gene ends were 4 bases for V and 9 bases for J; bases not matched to a gene: 6. This CDR3 spans 15 amino acids. CDR3 in amino acids: CASSYPTSGGSEQFF. The CDR3 nucleotides are TGTGCCAGCAGTTATCCGACTAGCGGGGGGTCTGAGCAGTTCTTC.

V is TRBV4-2 and J is TRBJ2-1; 13 positions agree with TRBD2. CDR1 and CDR2 (germline): LGHNA, YNFKEQ. CDR3 size: 21 residues. The trim removed 4 bases at V and 0 bases at J, leaving 15 bases unmatched. CDR3 bases: TGTGCCAGCAGCCTACTCAAGTCCCGACTAGCGGGAGGCTTCTCCTACAATGAGCAGTTCTTC. Translating gives CASSLLKSRLAGGFSYNEQFF.

This clonotype was found a few times. This chain uses TRBV10-3 with TRBJ2-5; 9 nucleotides match TRBD2. The CDR3 loop spans 16 amino acids. With V trimmed by 5 bases and J by 2 bases, 9 bases remained unmatched. Germline CDR1 is ENHRY and CDR2 is SYGVKD. CDR3 DNA sequence: TGTGCCATCAGTACAAACATAGCGGGGGTACAAGAGACCCAGTACTTC. It translates to CAISTNIAGVQETQYF.

V is TRBV20-1 and J is TRBJ1-2; 7 nucleotides align to TRBD1. CDR1 and CDR2 (germline): DFQATT, SNEGSKA (reference sequence). The CDR3 length is 10 residues. The V and J ends lost 3 bases and 11 bases, in that order; junction bases with no gene match: 3. The CDR3 is CSASKDRYTF. The CDR3 DNA sequence: TGCAGTGCTAGTAAGGACAGGTACACCTTC.

This clonotype was counted only a few times. The chain couples TRBV28 to TRBJ1-1, with 8 bases that match TRBD1. CDR3 length: 15 amino acids. The germline V gene has CDR1 MDHEN and CDR2 SYDVKM. Trimming at V came to 2 bases and at J to 5 bases, leaving 7 bases not matched to a gene. The CDR3 reads CASSLGQGPGTEAFF. The CDR3 coding sequence is TGTGCCAGCAGTTTAGGACAGGGACCTGGGACTGAAGCTTTCTTT.

The chain couples TRBV5-1 to TRBJ1-4; TRBD1 agrees at 7 bases. The junction had 7 bases not matched to a gene; V was cut back by 6 bases and J by 5 bases. The CDR3 sequence is 14 residues long. CDR1 is SGHRS, CDR2 YFSETQ, per germline. CDR3 nucleotide sequence: TGCGCCAGCAAGACAGGGCTAGCAAATGAAAAACTGTTTTTT. It codes for CASKTGLANEKLFF.

This clonotype was picked up many times. The chain is built from TRBV7-9 and TRBJ2-5; D is perhaps TRBD2 (5 bases). From germline, CDR1 is SEHNR and CDR2 FQNEAQ (reference sequence). This CDR3 is 14 amino acids long. V lost 6 bases, J lost 1 base, and 12 bases lay in between. For the CDR3, the DNA is TGTGCCAGCAGTTCTGGACTTGTCCAAGAGACCCAGTACTTC. Translated: CASSSGLVQETQYF.

A few counts support this clonotype. The chain is built from TRBV19 and TRBJ1-2, with unresolved D. Between the trimmed V and J ends, which lost 10 bases and 4 bases, there was a span of 13 bases. The CDR3 has 12 amino acids. Germline V gives CDR1 LNHDA, CDR2 SQIVND (reference sequence). The CDR3 DNA is TGTGCCACCCTAGAACAGAGCTATGGCTACACCTTC. Translation gives CATLEQSYGYTF.

In its sample, this clonotype was seen a few times. The V and J genes are TRBV10-2 and TRBJ2-1; 13 bases are shared with TRBD2. CDR3 length equals 17 residues. CDR1 is WSHSY, CDR2 SAAADI, per germline. Trimming cost V 6 bases and J 0 bases; bases outside gene matches: 5. The CDR3 DNA reads TGCGCCAGCAGAAGGACTAGCGGGGGAGGCTCCTACAATGAGCAGTTCTTC. It codes for CASRRTSGGGSYNEQFF.

The chain couples TRBV25-1 to TRBJ2-7; maybe TRBD2 (6 bases). Germline CDR1 MGHDK, CDR2 SYGVNS. Trimming removed 3 bases from V and 2 bases from J, with 11 bases in between. This CDR3 contains 14 residues. In nucleotides, the CDR3 is TGTGCCAGCAGTGACATAGGAGGGACCTACGAGCAGTACTTC. This sequence encodes CASSDIGGTYEQYF.

This clonotype was detected a few times. This chain connects TRBV2 to TRBJ1-2, with 7 bases lining up with TRBD1. CDR1 and CDR2 (germline): SNHLY, FYNNEI. V lost 5 bases and J lost 8; bases outside the gene matches: 5. This CDR3 is 12 amino acids long. The CDR3 nucleotides read TGTGCCAGCAGTCAATTGGACAGGGGCTACACCTTC. Protein: CASSQLDRGYTF.

The chain has TRBV30 and TRBJ2-3; TRBD1 is a possible D gene (5 bases). The CDR3 covers 13 residues. Germline values: CDR1 GTSNPN, CDR2 SVGIG (reference sequence). V lost 2 bases to trimming and J lost 6 bases, with 12 bases between them. The CDR3 region is CAWSQHGADTQYF. The DNA for the CDR3 is TGTGCCTGGAGTCAGCATGGGGCTGATACGCAGTATTTT.

This clonotype was found a few times. The rearrangement joins TRBV20-1 to TRBJ1-2, with 9 bases aligning to TRBD1. Germline values: CDR1 DFQATT, CDR2 SNEGSKA (reference sequence). CDR3 length: 12 amino acids. The CDR3 loop is CRTDRGNYGYTF. The CDR3 DNA sequence: TGCAGAACTGACAGGGGGAACTATGGCTACACCTTC.

This chain links TRBV28 with TRBJ1-2, with TRBD1 as a possible D gene (5 bases). The CDR3 contains 15 residues. Between the trimmed V and J ends, which lost 2 bases and 6 bases, there was a span of 16 bases. Germline lookup yields CDR1 MDHEN and CDR2 SYDVKM. Written as DNA, the CDR3 is TGTGCCAGCAGTTTACTCCGGGGCCCTGTGAATGGCTACACCTTC. Encoded protein: CASSLLRGPVNGYTF.

J is TRBJ1-5 and V is TRBV28; 8 bases line up with TRBD1. CDR1 is MDHEN, CDR2 SYDVKM, per germline. Germline trimming cut 4 bases from V and 6 bases from J; bases unmatched to any gene: 8. This CDR3 has 15 amino acids. For the CDR3, the DNA is TGTGCCAGCAGTTCCCCCGGGACAGGTGGTCAGCCCCAGCATTTT. This codes for CASSSPGTGGQPQHF.

This clonotype was detected a few times. The chain is built from TRBV2 and TRBJ1-1, with D unresolved. The ends were cut back, 5 bases at V and 11 bases at J, with 12 bases in the middle. Germline V gives CDR1 SNHLY, CDR2 FYNNEI. The CDR3 totals 11 residues. CDR3 nucleotides: TGTGCCAGCAGTCAGTCGGCGGGGGCTTTCTTT. Translated: CASSQSAGAFF.

Only a few counts were recorded for this clonotype. The chain carries TRBV2 and TRBJ2-7; D is uncertain. The CDR3 contains 17 residues. Germline-derived CDR1 and CDR2 are SNHLY and FYNNEI. V lost 1 base and J 0 bases, leaving 16 bases between the germline ends. CDR3 region: CASSEDSPSALSYEQYF. The CDR3 coding sequence is TGTGCCAGCAGTGAAGATTCCCCCAGCGCCCTCTCCTACGAGCAGTACTTC.